Reported below is one TCR beta chain. The germline gives CDR1 SGHRS, CDR2 YFSETQ. J was trimmed by 4 bases and V by 3 bases; bases with no gene match: 25. The CDR3 runs 21 residues. The use of a sample-barcoded 5' primer and a J-beta primer mix characterized a second PCR of about 7 to 12 cycles. MiXCR, applied by TCRdb to the 5' RACE reads, yields one record per CDR3 protein. The table has about 800,000 distinct CDR3 sequences, about 62% seen once. The entry originates in a study of blood T cells in healthy people across ages. The authors isolated at least 6.5 million PBMCs per sample. The chain has TRBV5-1 and TRBJ1-1; 9 bases line up with TRBD1. The source is a man in his thirties or forties in good health. The sequenced material came from blood. The CDR3 sequence is CASSSKTARGQGGIEATEAFF. DNA of the CDR3: TGCGCCAGCAGCTCCAAAACTGCGAGGGGACAGGGAGGAATTGAGGCCACTGAAGCTTTCTTT.